These T cell receptor beta chains were read from a single sample in a study of cytomegalovirus exposure and HLA in healthy donors. The data were produced by immunoSEQ multiplex PCR, yet TCRdb's version contains in-frame clones alone and is incomplete. The sample includes 220,000 or so clones, more than 65% of them seen just once. Sequencing input: PBMCs. The receptors were sampled from a woman under 40 in good health and CMV-seronegative. Both conserved end residues are part of each CDR3. D genes are given only for firm matches. Not all rows give a size; the values are once, few, many and, for expanded clones, a class.

V	length	size	D	J	DNA	CDR3
TRBV18	14	-	-	TRBJ2-5	TGTGCCAGCTCACCAAGGCCCAGGGGAGAGACCCAGTACTTC	CASSPRPRGETQYF
TRBV11-3	15	many	TRBD1	TRBJ2-2	TGTGCCAGCAGCTTCGGACAGGGGAACACCGGGGAGCTGTTTTTT	CASSFGQGNTGELFF
TRBV9	13	-	-	TRBJ1-2	TGTGCCAGCAGCGTCGGGACTAACTATGGCTACACCTTC	CASSVGTNYGYTF
TRBV2	13	-	TRBD2	TRBJ2-2	TGTGCCAGCAGCCCTAGCGGCACCGGGGAGCTGTTTTTT	CASSPSGTGELFF
TRBV6-1	15	-	TRBD2	TRBJ2-7	TGTGCCAGCAGACTGGGACTAGCGGTTACCTACGAGCAGTACTTC	CASRLGLAVTYEQYF
TRBV19	13	-	TRBD1	TRBJ1-5	TGTGCCAGTAGTTCACAGGGGAATCAGCCCCAGCATTTT	CASSSQGNQPQHF
TRBV9	13	-	-	TRBJ2-3	TGTGCCAGCAGCGTGGGGAGTCCAGATACGCAGTATTTT	CASSVGSPDTQYF
TRBV10-3	13	-	-	TRBJ1-5	TGTGCCATCCGGGAGGATAGATCTCAGCCCCAGCATTTT	CAIREDRSQPQHF
TRBV27	16	-	-	TRBJ2-4	TGTGCCAGCAGTTTCCTCGCCTCGGACAGACGAAACATTCAGTACTTC	CASSFLASDRRNIQYF
TRBV6-5	13	-	TRBD1	TRBJ1-2	TGTGCCAGCAGCGCCGAGGGGGCCTATGGCTACACCTTC	CASSAEGAYGYTF
TRBV11-3	13	-	-	TRBJ1-2	TGTGCCAGCAGCTTAGCAACGGGCTATGGCTACACCTTC	CASSLATGYGYTF
TRBV5-4	15	-	TRBD1	TRBJ1-1	TGTGCCAGCAGCAGGAGGGACAGGGTGAACACTGAAGCTTTCTTT	CASSRRDRVNTEAFF
TRBV29-1	16	-	-	TRBJ2-1	TGCAGCGCCGTTAATGGGGCGAAGACTGTCTACAATGAGCAGTTCTTC	CSAVNGAKTVYNEQFF
TRBV19	12	-	-	TRBJ1-1	TGTGCCAGTAGGCCGCCCCGCAGTGAAGCTTTCTTT	CASRPPRSEAFF
TRBV19	17	-	-	TRBJ1-1	TGTGTCAGTAGTATAGATCGGAGTAAAGCGGGGGACACTGAAGCTTTCTTT	CVSSIDRSKAGDTEAFF
TRBV7-3	15	-	-	TRBJ2-6	TGTGCCAGCAGCAATACATCTGCTGGGGCCAACGTCCTGACTTTC	CASSNTSAGANVLTF
TRBV7-9	12	once	-	TRBJ1-1	TGTTCCAGCAGCTTACGGGACACTGAAGCTTTCTTT	CSSSLRDTEAFF
TRBV7-9	16	-	TRBD2	TRBJ2-7	TGTGCCAGCAGCTTAGCGCCGGGACTAGCGGGAGACGAGCAGTACTTC	CASSLAPGLAGDEQYF
TRBV30	16	-	TRBD1	TRBJ1-5	TGTGCCTGGAGTGCGGGGGGACAGGGTTACGATCAGCCCCAGCATTTT	CAWSAGGQGYDQPQHF
TRBV5-1	15	-	-	TRBJ2-3	TGCGCCAGCAGCCAAAGACACCCAAGCACAGATACGCAGTATTTT	CASSQRHPSTDTQYF
TRBV2	15	few	TRBD2	TRBJ2-7	TGTGCCAGCAGTGAACCCCGCGGGAGCTCCTACGAGCAGTACTTC	CASSEPRGSSYEQYF
TRBV14	16	-	TRBD2	TRBJ2-5	TGTGCCAGCAGCCCCCAAGCGGGGGCAACGCAAGAGACCCAGTACTTC	CASSPQAGATQETQYF
TRBV6-6	15	once	-	TRBJ1-3	TGTGCCAGCAGTTACGCGGGGAACTCTGGAAACACCATATATTTT	CASSYAGNSGNTIYF
TRBV5-3	15	-	TRBD1	TRBJ1-4	TGTGCCAGAAGCTGCCCCGGGACAGGGAATGAAAAACTGTTTTTT	CARSCPGTGNEKLFF
TRBV10-1	13	few	-	TRBJ2-2	TGCGCCAGCAGTGACGGAGGGGCCGGGGAGCTGTTTTTT	CASSDGGAGELFF
TRBV7-6	14	-	TRBD1	TRBJ1-1	TGTGCCAGCAGCTTAGAGGCGGACAGGTCGGGAGCTTTCTTT	CASSLEADRSGAFF
TRBV5-5	15	-	-	TRBJ1-3	TGTGCCAGCAGCTTAACAGGTTACTCTGGAAACACCATATATTTT	CASSLTGYSGNTIYF
TRBV7-3	16	-	TRBD1	TRBJ1-4	TGTGCCAGCAGAGTCCCGGGACAGTCTAGTTATGAAAAACTGTTTTTT	CASRVPGQSSYEKLFF
TRBV5-6	16	-	TRBD1	TRBJ1-4	TGTGCCAGCAGCTCCCGGGACAGGGGACGGAGTGAAAAACTGTTTTTT	CASSSRDRGRSEKLFF
TRBV30	13	-	TRBD1	TRBJ1-1	TGTGCCTGGAGTGGAAGGTGGGGACAGGAAGCTTTCTTT	CAWSGRWGQEAFF
TRBV5-6	12	-	-	TRBJ1-2	TGTGCCAGCAGCTTGGGAGGGAGATTCCACACCTTC	CASSLGGRFHTF
TRBV29-1	13	few	-	TRBJ1-5	TGCAGCGTTGCCTACGGACTCAATCAGCCCCAGCATTTT	CSVAYGLNQPQHF
TRBV4-1	16	-	TRBD1	TRBJ2-7	TGCGCCAGCAGCCAAGATCCGTGGACAGGGGGCTACGAGCAGTACTTC	CASSQDPWTGGYEQYF
TRBV20-1	11	-	-	TRBJ2-5	TGCAGTGCTAGAGGAGGAGAGACCCAGTACTTC	CSARGGETQYF
TRBV7-3	13	-	-	TRBJ1-1	TGTGCCAGCAGCGGCCCCGGAGGACTTGAAGCTTTCTTT	CASSGPGGLEAFF
TRBV5-1	14	few	-	TRBJ1-1	TGCGCCAGCAGCTTGGTCGGGGAGGACACTGAAGCTTTCTTT	CASSLVGEDTEAFF
TRBV6-5	14	-	TRBD2	TRBJ2-1	TGTGCCACCAGGGGACTAGCGGGAGCTCGGGAGCAGTTCTTC	CATRGLAGAREQFF
TRBV4-1	14	-	-	TRBJ2-1	TGCGCCAGCAGCCTCACATCGACCCAGGATGAGCAGTTCTTC	CASSLTSTQDEQFF
TRBV14	13	-	-	TRBJ1-2	TGTGCCAGCAGCCCCCAGGCGGGGTCTGGCTACACCTTC	CASSPQAGSGYTF
TRBV29-1	13	-	TRBD2	TRBJ2-1	TGCAGCGTCCGACTAGCGGGGATCCGTGAGCAGTTCTTC	CSVRLAGIREQFF
TRBV6-5	15	-	-	TRBJ1-5	TGTGCCAGCAGGGGCCGGGGTCCCAGCAATCAGCCCCAGCATTTT	CASRGRGPSNQPQHF
TRBV6-1	14	-	-	TRBJ1-2	TGTGCCAGCAGTGAAGCCCCCGGGGACTATGGCTACACCTTC	CASSEAPGDYGYTF
TRBV11-2	14	-	-	TRBJ1-1	TGTGCCAGCAGCTCAAGCCCAGGGGCGCTAAAAGCTTTCTTT	CASSSSPGALKAFF
TRBV30	14	-	-	TRBJ1-2	TGTGCCTGGACCCGAGCGAGGGGGAACTATGGCTACACCTTC	CAWTRARGNYGYTF
TRBV19	13	-	-	TRBJ2-2	TGTGCCAGTAGTATAGCCAGCACCGGGGAGCTGTTTTTT	CASSIASTGELFF
TRBV19	14	-	-	TRBJ1-5	TGTGCCAGTAGACAGGTCGGGGGTTATCAGCCCCAGCATTTT	CASRQVGGYQPQHF
TRBV28	13	-	-	TRBJ1-6	TGTGCCAGCAGTTTAGGAGGCAATTCACCCCTCCACTTT	CASSLGGNSPLHF
TRBV13	13	-	-	TRBJ2-7	TGTGCCAGCAGCTTGAGGGCCCCCGACGAGCAGTACTTC	CASSLRAPDEQYF
TRBV6-4	17	-	TRBD2	TRBJ2-5	TGTGCCAGACCGGGACAGATCCTAGCGGGGGTCCAAGAGACCCAGTACTTC	CARPGQILAGVQETQYF
TRBV5-4	15	-	TRBD2	TRBJ2-3	TGTGCCAGCAGCCCTTCAGCGGGGGAGGTAGATACGCAGTATTTT	CASSPSAGEVDTQYF
TRBV5-1	16	-	-	TRBJ2-1	TGCGCCAGCAGCTTGCCGGGTTTGTCCGGTTCGGGTGAGCAGTTCTTC	CASSLPGLSGSGEQFF
TRBV5-1	13	-	TRBD2	TRBJ2-7	TGCGCCAGCAGCCCCGGGACTACCTACGAGCAGTACTTC	CASSPGTTYEQYF
TRBV19	14	-	-	TRBJ1-4	TGTGCCAGTGGATTGGAGGGGTTGCAGGAAAAACTGTTTTTT	CASGLEGLQEKLFF
TRBV23-1	15	-	TRBD1	TRBJ1-2	TGCGCCAGCATCCAACAGGGGCATCCTAACTATGGCTACACCTTC	CASIQQGHPNYGYTF